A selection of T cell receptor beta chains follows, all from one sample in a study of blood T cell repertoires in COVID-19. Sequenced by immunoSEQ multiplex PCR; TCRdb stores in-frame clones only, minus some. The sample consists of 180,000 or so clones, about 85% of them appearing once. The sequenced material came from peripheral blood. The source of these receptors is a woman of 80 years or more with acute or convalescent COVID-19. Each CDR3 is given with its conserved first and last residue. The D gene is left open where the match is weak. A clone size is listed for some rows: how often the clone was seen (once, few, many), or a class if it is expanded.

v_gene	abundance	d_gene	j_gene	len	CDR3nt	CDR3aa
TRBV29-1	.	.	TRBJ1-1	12	TGCAGCGTATACTCAGGGGCAGGTGAAGCTTTCTTT	CSVYSGAGEAFF
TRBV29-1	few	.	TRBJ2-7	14	TGCAGCGTTGAAGGTTCCGACTTCCCCTACGAGCAGTACTTC	CSVEGSDFPYEQYF
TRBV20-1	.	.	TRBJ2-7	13	TGCAGTGCTAGTTTTCAGGGCGACTACGAGCAGTACTTC	CSASFQGDYEQYF
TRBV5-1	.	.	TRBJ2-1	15	TGCGCCAGCAGCGGCCCTTTTTCATTACACAATGAGCAGTTCTTC	CASSGPFSLHNEQFF
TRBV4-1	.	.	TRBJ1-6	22	TGCGCCAGCAGCCCGGAGAAACAGGAGCCCTGGGATGTGATCTCCTATAATTCACCCCTCCACTTT	CASSPEKQEPWDVISYNSPLHF
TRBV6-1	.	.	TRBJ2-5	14	TGTGCCAGCAGTGAGAGCGGGTACCAAGAGACCCAGTACTTC	CASSESGYQETQYF
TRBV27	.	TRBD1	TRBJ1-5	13	TGTGCCAGCAGTTTAACAGGGGCCCAGCCCCAGCATTTT	CASSLTGAQPQHF
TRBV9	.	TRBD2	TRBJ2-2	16	TGTGCCAGCAGTCTTACTAGCGGGAGCCGGGCCGGGGAGCTGTTTTTT	CASSLTSGSRAGELFF
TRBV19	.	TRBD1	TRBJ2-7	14	TGTGCCACCAAAGCGGGACAGGGACCCTATGGGCAGTACTTC	CATKAGQGPYGQYF
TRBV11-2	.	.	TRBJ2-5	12	TGTGCCAGCAGGGGGCAGAAAGAGACCCAGTACTTC	CASRGQKETQYF
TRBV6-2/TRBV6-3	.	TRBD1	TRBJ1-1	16	TGTGCCAGCAGTTACGAGACACAGGGGCCTCACACTGAAGCTTTCTTT	CASSYETQGPHTEAFF
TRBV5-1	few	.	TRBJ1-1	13	TGCGCCAGCAGCCCTGAAGCTGGCAGGGAAGCTTTCTTT	CASSPEAGREAFF
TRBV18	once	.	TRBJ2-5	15	TGTGCCAGCTCACCACCCCCAGGTGGCTGGGAGACCCAGTACTTC	CASSPPPGGWETQYF
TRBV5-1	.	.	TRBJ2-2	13	TGCGCCAGCAGCTCAGACAGATCCGGGGAGCTGTTTTTT	CASSSDRSGELFF
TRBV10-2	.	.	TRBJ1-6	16	TGCGCCAGCAGGGGCGGGGGATGGAATCGGAATTCACCCCTCCACTTT	CASRGGGWNRNSPLHF
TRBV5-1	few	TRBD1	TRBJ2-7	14	TGCGCCAGCACTCCCGGGACAGGAACTTACGAGCAGTACTTC	CASTPGTGTYEQYF
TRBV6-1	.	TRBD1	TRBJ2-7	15	TGTGCCAGCAGCTCGGGACAGGGGGTAACCTACGAGCAGTACTTC	CASSSGQGVTYEQYF
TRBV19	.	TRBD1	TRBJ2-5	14	TGTGCCAGTAGTCTGCAGGGGGTTTGGGAGACCCAGTACTTC	CASSLQGVWETQYF
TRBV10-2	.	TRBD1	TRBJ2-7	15	TGCGCCAGCAGGATGGGACAGGGGCCTTCCTACGAGCAGTACTTC	CASRMGQGPSYEQYF
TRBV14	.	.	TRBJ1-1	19	TGTGCCAGCAGCCAGGGGTTGATATTGTCAGGGTCTTTGAACACTGAAGCTTTCTTT	CASSQGLILSGSLNTEAFF
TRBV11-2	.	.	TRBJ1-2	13	TGTGCCAGCAGCACTACAGGGTACTATGGCTACACCTTC	CASSTTGYYGYTF
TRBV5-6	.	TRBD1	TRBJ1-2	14	TGTGCCAGCAGCCTACCCCCAGGGGGCTATGGCTACACCTTC	CASSLPPGGYGYTF
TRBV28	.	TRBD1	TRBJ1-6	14	TGTGCCAGCAGACCGGGACAGGGTCACTCACCCCTCCACTTT	CASRPGQGHSPLHF
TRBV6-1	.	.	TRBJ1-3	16	TGTGCCAGCAGTGAAACATACAGAAGCTCTGGAAACACCATATATTTT	CASSETYRSSGNTIYF
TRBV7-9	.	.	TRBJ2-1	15	TGTGCCAGCAGCAAGACAGAAGGGGAAGACAATGAGCAGTTCTTC	CASSKTEGEDNEQFF
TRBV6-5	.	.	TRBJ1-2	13	TGTGCCAGCAGTCTACTCCCTGTCTATGGCTACACCTTC	CASSLLPVYGYTF
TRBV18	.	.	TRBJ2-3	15	TGTGCCAGCTCACCGGGCAGGGTGGGCACAGATACGCAGTATTTT	CASSPGRVGTDTQYF
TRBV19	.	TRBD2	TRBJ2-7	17	TGTGCCAGTAGTATGCGCCTTTTTGCGGGAGCTTTCTACGAGCAGTACTTC	CASSMRLFAGAFYEQYF
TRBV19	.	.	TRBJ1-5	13	TGTGCCAGCAAGCGGGCCGACAATCAGCCCCAGCATTTT	CASKRADNQPQHF
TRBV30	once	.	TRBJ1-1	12	TGTGCCTTCAAAGGACAGTACACTGAAGCTTTCTTT	CAFKGQYTEAFF
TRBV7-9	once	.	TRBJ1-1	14	TGTGCCAGCAGCTTAGTTGCGTTAAGCGCTGAAGCTTTCTTT	CASSLVALSAEAFF
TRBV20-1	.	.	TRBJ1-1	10	TGCAGTTCACAGAACACTGAAGCTTTCTTT	CSSQNTEAFF
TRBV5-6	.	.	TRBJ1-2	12	TGTGCCAGCAGCTTGACAGTCTATGGCTACACCTTC	CASSLTVYGYTF